Sequencing of this T cell receptor (beta chain) was carried out in a study of T cells in Graves' hyperthyroidism and ophthalmopathy (dated by TCRdb to between 2019 and 2020). In the study overall: To identify distinguishing TCR V-J signatures, a discovery cohort of around 100 patients was used, comprising under 45 with Graves' ophthalmopathy and 57 with stable Graves' hyperthyroidism. Whether ophthalmopathy could be predicted prospectively was tested in an independent validation cohort made up of 18 to 20 hyperthyroidism patients plus 17 patients who later progressed to ophthalmopathy. The roughly 90 discovery patients were divided at random into training and test sets in a 7:3 ratio. In addition, the study compared T-cell repertoires in thyroid tissue and in blood from roughly 6 Graves' hyperthyroidism patients. Once sampling was done, hyperthyroidism patients were given methimazole at a starting dose of 30 mg daily, whereas ophthalmopathy patients were given high-dose intravenous methylprednisolone. The paper describes TCR Vbeta CDR3 sequencing of 140 or so peripheral blood samples, made up of 43 ophthalmopathy patients, approximately 76 hyperthyroidism patients and 17 progressor patients.

CDR1 SGHVS and CDR2 FQNEAQ are derived from the germline V gene. At the junction V is shortened by 1 base and J by 7 bases, with 14 bases in between. The cysteine opens and the phenylalanine closes a CDR3 of 14 amino acids. Only the CDR3 DNA is retained, 42 bases long and in frame from the first base. TCR beta CDR3 regions were amplified from RNA transcripts. The TCR CDR3 was subjected to a first round of RT-PCR using the HTBI primer set and the Qiagen OneStep RT-PCR kit. A second multiplex PCR round built the libraries, followed by size selection and purification. Paired-end sequencing of the libraries was performed with 100 bp reads on an Illumina HiSeq2000. The paper's data handling went like this. SOAPnuke was used to process the raw data, with reads discarded if the reads contained adapters or uncalled bases, had a mean Phred below 15, or lacked an exact constant-primer or identifier match. COPE v1.2.5 was used to merge high-quality paired reads, and clonotypes were defined as unique nucleotide sequences. Clonotypes were aligned to IMGT TRBV, TRBD and TRBJ reference segments using MiTCR v1.1. The analysis included only V-J combinations with a frequency above 0.0001, which together covered more than 98% of the repertoires. A TCS score was defined as the ratio of F50 (clonal expansion) to E x V (chaos), with BLOSUM62-based TCRdist applied between CDR3 peptides within each V-J. Welch's t-statistics and random forest reduced 500 to 650 V-J features to 10 to 15, which were used in a naive Bayes classifier (R e1071). In-frame beta chains were kept once TCRdb had trimmed the public reads at Q25 with fastp and called clones with MiXCR. Here each entry gathers all rows of one CDR3 protein and keeps the most common genes and DNA. The V and J calls and clone size come from TCRdb's table, not from the authors' own analysis. The sample contains 600,000 or so distinct CDR3 sequences, around 45% of them found a single time. The ten largest clonotypes hold roughly 8.2% of the sample.

The sample holds a few counts of this clonotype. Its recognized antigen is unknown. No base-level quality is on record; no much larger clone is a single base apart. Study-level results and caveats: During validation, the model predicted progression to ophthalmopathy a median of about 6.5 months ahead of onset, with 70.59% sensitivity and roughly 75% specificity. No statistical method was used to set the sample size in advance, and investigators knew the group allocation. A model built on a 13 V-J signature distinguished ophthalmopathy from stable hyperthyroidism, reaching around 90% sensitivity and 81.08% specificity in cross-validation and 80%/75% in testing. Most expanded thyroid clonotypes (frequency above 0.001) were also found in blood, which suggests that blood repertoires may mirror thyroid immune responses.

Graves' hyperthyroidism was defined as stable when no progression to ophthalmopathy occurred over 18 months of follow-up. The hyperthyroidism patients were between 18 and 65 years old and newly diagnosed, with a disease duration of less than 2 months. Patients with uncontrolled infections, other autoimmune diseases, pregnancy or lactation were excluded. Clinical symptoms, serum thyroxine and TRAb, thyroid ultrasound, and orbital computed tomography formed the basis for the diagnoses. Total RNA was extracted using Trizol reagent, and RNA quality was assessed on an Agilent 2100 Bioanalyzer. The chain uses TRBV7-8 and TRBJ2-7; a tentative D match to TRBD2 spans 5 bases. Sequencing input: peripheral blood or thyroid tissue (not recorded which). The TCR comes from a young woman with Graves' hyperthyroidism. Donor details come from another sample of the same person, matched by shared clones. The CDR3 reads CASSLGASQREQYF. Here is the DNA: TGTGCCAGCAGCTTAGGGGCTTCACAGCGGGAGCAGTACTTC.